This entry describes one T cell receptor (beta chain). No antigen is known for it. This sample stems from a study of blood T cells in healthy people across ages. Study results and caveats: Observed TCR beta diversity per million T cells went down as age went up. This fall followed a roughly linear course with age. Fewer expanded clones and more diversity marked long-lived versus aged donors. The authors considered diversity estimates from one million T cells to be underestimates.

Looked up from germline, CDR1 is SQVTM and CDR2 is ANQGSEA. Trimming cost V 3 bases and J 5 bases; bases outside gene matches: 14. This CDR3 has 17 residues. For the second PCR, which ran for about 7 to 11 cycles, a sample-barcoded 5' primer and a J-beta primer mix were used. TCRdb passed the 5' RACE reads through MiXCR, listing each CDR3 protein once. The data show 1.8 million or so distinct CDR3 sequences, 39% seen once. Each donor supplied around 9.6 milliliters of peripheral blood. Sequencing was carried out using blood. This chain links TRBV29-1 with TRBJ2-1, with TRBD2 matching over 9 bases. The origin of this receptor is a human donor in good health. CDR3 nucleotides: TGCAGCGTTGAGAGACCTTTGGCGGGGGGGCCCGACAATGAGCAGTTCTTC. Translation gives CSVERPLAGGPDNEQFF.